This paragraph covers one T cell receptor (beta chain) sequence. This sample includes further DNA sequences coding for the same CDR3. Germline-derived CDR1 and CDR2 are SGHRS and YFSETQ. There are 15 residues in the CDR3. The V end was cut by 2 bases, the J end by 0 bases, with 9 bases between. The sample belongs to a study of shared clonotypes between healthy human individuals. Assay: immunoSEQ multiplex PCR; the TCRdb copy retains only in-frame clones and omits some. In the table there are just over 2,000,000 clones, about 95% of which are singletons. The chain uses TRBV5-1 and TRBJ1-3; D is unresolved. The specimen sequenced was naive CD4+ T cells sorted from blood. Described subset: CD45RA+ positively selected. The receptor was derived from a man aged 18 to 29 in good health. The CDR3 DNA reads TGCGCCAGCAGCTTAGGCCCGAACTCTGGAAACACCATATATTTT. Residues: CASSLGPNSGNTIYF. Full variable domain (outside the CDR3, taken from reference TRBV5-1 and TRBJ1-3): KAGVTQTPRYLIKTRGQQVTLSCSPISGHRSVSWYQQTPGQGLQFLFEYFSETQRNKGNFPGRFSGRQFSNSRSEMNVSTLELGDSALYLCASSLGPNSGNTIYFGEGSWLTVV.